The sequence of this T cell receptor beta chain was determined in a study of CD8 T cells in ankylosing spondylitis. With 5 bases removed from V and 3 bases from J, the gap between germline ends came to 16 bases. CDR1 is MNHEY, CDR2 SVGAGI, per germline. This CDR3 contains 15 residues. A quantitative 5'-RACE method, one with molecular barcodes, was used to make TCR beta libraries. A single record per CDR3 protein comes from TCRdb applying MiXCR to the 5' RACE reads. Counted here are some 300,000 distinct CDR3 sequences, less than 25% occurring once; the ten biggest clones make up roughly 3.6%. For this clonotype: Its target is not known.

Study-wide findings and caveats: Blood from ankylosing spondylitis patients appeared to carry a characteristic roughly eight-variant TCR beta motif.

The TCR sequence derives from a female donor with ankylosing spondylitis or in good health (not recorded which). The sequencing input was blood, either unsorted or a sorted T cell fraction (not recorded which). This chain joins TRBV6-5 and TRBJ2-5; the D call may be TRBD1 or TRBD2 (5 bases each). Here the CDR3 DNA reads TGTGCCAGCAGTACTTTAGAGGGACGCAAAGAGACCCAGTACTTC. Translated: CASSTLEGRKETQYF.